This T cell receptor beta chain was captured by sequencing in a study of CD8 T cells in ankylosing spondylitis. This clonotype was observed once. What it binds is unknown. Study results and caveats: Certain motif variants had earlier appeared in reactive arthritis synovial fluid and blood.

TCRdb re-called the 5' RACE reads with MiXCR, one entry per CDR3 protein. This sample has about 170,000 distinct CDR3 sequences; approximately 20% occur once, and the top ten carry approximately 8%. V was shortened by 8 bases and J by 3 bases, with 26 bases between the two germline ends. The V gene's germline CDR1 is ENHRY and CDR2 SYGVKD. This CDR3 region has 18 residues. The source of this sequence is a male donor with ankylosing spondylitis or in good health (not recorded which). The material sequenced was blood, either unsorted or a sorted T cell fraction (not recorded which). This chain joins TRBV10-3 and TRBJ2-1, with D possibly matching TRBD1 (5 bases). Here the CDR3 DNA reads TGTGCCATCTGCCCCCGCAGGGCGGAATCCCGAAACTACAATGAGCAGTTCTTC. Amino acids: CAICPRRAESRNYNEQFF.